This TCR beta chain was captured in a study of early T cells in non-severe SARS-CoV-2 infection. Study information: Bulk RNA isolated from unsorted whole blood underwent sequencing; chains were not paired. Study observations and caveats: Reliance on VDJdb matching favored anti-spike CD8 responses; private and CD4 specificities were missed.

Individual cDNA molecules were tagged with unique molecular identifiers. TCRdb passed the 5' RACE reads through MiXCR, listing each CDR3 protein once. The table lists about 69,000 distinct CDR3 sequences, around 15% of them singletons, with about 14% in the top ten. V was cut by 0 bases and J by 6 bases, with 12 bases left in between. The CDR3 totals 14 residues. Germline V lookup: CDR1 DFQATT, CDR2 SNEGSKA (reference sequence). This clonotype was recorded at least ten times. Its specificity is not known. The sequencing input was whole blood. This clonotype was sampled from an adult who was a healthcare worker with PCR-confirmed SARS-CoV-2 infection or an uninfected control (not recorded which). The chain uses TRBV20-1 and TRBJ1-3, with a weak D call TRBD1 (6 bases). CDR3 nucleotide sequence: TGCAGTGCTAGAGATGGGGGGCTCGAAAACACCATATATTTT. Its translation: CSARDGGLENTIYF.